The 26 T cell receptor beta chains given below trace back to one sample, sequenced in a study of shared clonotypes between healthy human individuals. Sequencing was performed with immunoSEQ multiplex PCR; in TCRdb, only in-frame clones are kept and a portion is missing. This table holds hundreds of thousands of clones, around 80% found once. What was sequenced was PBMCs. Receptor source: a woman aged 40 to 50 in good health. Some clones in this sample may be carry-over from other donors' samples.

As to this clone: A much larger clone lies a single base off, so this may be a read error. The CDR3 nucleotides read TGTGCCAGCGACTACGAGCAGTACTTC. It is translated as CASDYEQYF. The V gene is TRBV28, the J gene TRBJ2-7, with unresolved D. Between the trimmed V and J ends, which lost 8 bases and 3 bases, there was a span of 2 bases. The germline V gene has CDR1 MDHEN and CDR2 SYDVKM. The CDR3 contains 9 residues.

The rearrangement joins TRBV27 to TRBJ1-1, with D possibly matching TRBD1 (6 bases). V lost 2 bases to trimming and J lost 5 bases, with 12 bases between them. Germline-derived CDR1 and CDR2 are MNHEY and SMNVEV (reference sequence). The CDR3 extends over 14 amino acids. The CDR3 bases are TGTGCCAGCAGTTTAAACAGGGTTAGGACTGAAGCTTTCTTT. Its translation is CASSLNRVRTEAFF.

This clone has more than one count but fewer than ten. The rearrangement uses TRBV7-9 and TRBJ2-3; D possibly matches TRBD1 or TRBD2 (6 bases each). V was pared by 0 bases and J by 6 bases, with 10 bases between. Germline lookup yields CDR1 SEHNR and CDR2 FQNEAQ (reference sequence). The CDR3 is 14 amino acids. The CDR3 bases are TGTGCCAGCAGCTTAGCCCAAGGGGGGGATACGCAGTATTTT. It yields the protein CASSLAQGGDTQYF.

In the case of this clone: A much larger clone is a single base away; this may be a read error. At the DNA level, this CDR3 is encoded by other sequences in the same sample as well. The rearrangement uses TRBV27 and TRBJ2-1; D not certain. Deletions cut 8 bases from V and 4 bases from J, with 18 bases between. CDR3 size: 15 residues. From germline, CDR1 is MNHEY and CDR2 SMNVEV (reference sequence). CDR3 bases: TGTGCCAGCTGTAGCTACTCCCCTTCGTACAATGAGCAGTTCTTC. Translating gives CASCSYSPSYNEQFF.

The V call is TRBV5-1, the J call TRBJ2-2, with D uncertain. This CDR3 is built from 16 residues. Per germline, CDR1 SGHRS and CDR2 YFSETQ. With 4 bases removed from V and 3 bases from J, the gap between germline ends came to 16 bases. This CDR3 is CASSGSESPHTGELFF. The CDR3, as DNA: TGCGCCAGCAGCGGCAGTGAGTCCCCCCACACCGGGGAGCTGTTTTTT.

J is TRBJ2-3 and V is TRBV18; D not certain. Deletions cut 1 base from V and 6 bases from J, with 20 bases between. This CDR3 has 17 residues. Per germline, CDR1 KGHSH and CDR2 LQKENI. DNA for the CDR3: TGTGCCAGCTCACCACTGAGGATGGGCCTACCGTCGGATACGCAGTATTTT. Translation gives CASSPLRMGLPSDTQYF.

About this clone: This sample also contains other DNA sequences that code for the same CDR3. CDR3 nucleotide sequence: TGTGCCAGCAGCCCCCCGGGGGGGTCTGGGGCCAACGTCCTGACTTTC. Translation gives CASSPPGGSGANVLTF. This sequence joins TRBV7-3 and TRBJ2-6; 8 bases align to TRBD2. The germline CDR1 and CDR2 sequences are SGHTA and FQGTGA. Trimming at V came to 5 bases and at J to 1 base, leaving 4 bases not matched to a gene. The CDR3 covers 16 residues.

The chain couples TRBV7-9 to TRBJ2-7; TRBD1 agrees at 8 bases. The CDR3 consists of 14 residues. V trimming: 4 bases; J trimming: 4 bases; junction bases outside the gene matches: 6. CDR1 is SEHNR, CDR2 FQNEAQ, per germline (reference sequence). The DNA of the CDR3 is TGTGCCAGCAGCTCCGGGACAGGCCTTTACGAGCAGTACTTC. Protein: CASSSGTGLYEQYF. Looking up the rest from reference TRBV7-9 and TRBJ2-7 gives the full variable domain: DTGVSQNPRHKITKRGQNVTFRCDPISEHNRLYWYRQTLGQGPEFLTYFQNEAQLEKSRLLSDRFSAERPKGSFSTLEIQRTEQGDSAMYLCASSSGTGLYEQYFGPGTRLTVT.

This clone was recorded only once. The chain links TRBV6-1 to TRBJ2-7; possible D gene TRBD1, 6 bases. CDR1 MNHNS and CDR2 SASEGT come from the germline V gene. V was clipped by 3 bases and J by 6 bases, with 12 bases between them. CDR3 length equals 13 residues. The CDR3 DNA reads as TGTGCCAGCAGTGAGGGGCAAGGGGGCGAGCAGTACTTC. As protein: CASSEGQGGEQYF.

This clone was observed a few times. CDR3 sequence: CASSEMNTEAFF. CDR3 in DNA: TGTGCCAGCAGTGAGATGAACACTGAAGCTTTCTTT. The chain recombines TRBV6-6 with TRBJ1-1; D not certain. The CDR3 covers 12 residues. V was pared by 5 bases and J by 0 bases, with 4 bases between. Per germline, CDR1 MNHNY and CDR2 SVGAGI (reference sequence).

This clone was recorded only once. Different DNA sequences within this sample yield the same CDR3. The chain carries TRBV10-2 and TRBJ2-7; D is undetermined. This CDR3 is built from 12 residues. Trimming cost V 0 bases and J 1 base, with 1 base left between them. Germline loops: CDR1 WSHSY, CDR2 SAAADI. DNA for the CDR3: TGCGCCAGCAGTGAGTCATCCTACGAGCAGTACTTC. Translation: CASSESSYEQYF.

V gene TRBV7-3 combines with J gene TRBJ2-1; 11 nucleotides match TRBD2. Germline lookup yields CDR1 SGHTA and CDR2 FQGTGA. Losses at the gene ends were 1 base for V and 9 bases for J; bases not matched to a gene: 5. The CDR3 consists of 15 residues. CDR3 amino acids: CASSLRSSGRIEQFF. The CDR3 DNA reads as TGTGCCAGCAGCTTAAGGTCTAGCGGGAGGATTGAGCAGTTCTTC.

V and J are TRBV6-6 and TRBJ1-2; D not resolved. Trimming pared 0 bases from V and 4 bases from J, leaving 9 bases between. CDR1 is MNHNY and CDR2 is SVGAGI in the germline V gene (reference sequence). CDR3 length: 14 residues. The CDR3: CASSYSKGLYGYTF. For the CDR3, the DNA is TGTGCCAGCAGTTACTCGAAAGGGCTCTATGGCTACACCTTC.

The chain joins TRBV5-1 to TRBJ2-7; D is unclear. The germline V gene has CDR1 SGHRS and CDR2 YFSETQ. V lost 3 bases and J lost 8, with 18 bases in between. CDR3 length equals 14 residues. The CDR3 DNA follows: TGCGCCAGCAGCTCTACATCCGGGTCCACGAAGCAGTACTTC. Its protein is CASSSTSGSTKQYF.

The chain carries TRBV27 and TRBJ1-2; 7 nucleotides agree with TRBD1. The ends lost 7 bases at V and 2 bases at J; junction bases unmatched: 7. Germline V gene data show CDR1 as MNHEY and CDR2 as SMNVEV (reference sequence). The CDR3 totals 14 residues. The CDR3 loop is CASTPTGVNYGYTF. DNA of the CDR3: TGTGCCAGCACCCCCACAGGGGTAAACTATGGCTACACCTTC.

The chain uses TRBV2 and TRBJ2-5; D not certain. The germline V and J ends were trimmed by 2 bases and 12 bases, with 10 bases remaining between them. Germline V lookup: CDR1 SNHLY, CDR2 FYNNEI. The CDR3 has 11 residues. The CDR3 DNA is TGTGCCAGCAGTGAAAGAACAGCCAAGTACTTC. It specifies CASSERTAKYF.

A note on this clone: A read error is likely here: a far larger clone is one base away. At the DNA level, this CDR3 is encoded by other sequences in the same sample as well. J is TRBJ1-5 and V is TRBV30; D not resolved. The CDR3 runs to 13 residues. In germline, CDR1 is GTSNPN, CDR2 SVGIG (reference sequence). V was clipped by 1 base and J by 4 bases, with 8 bases between them. The CDR3 sequence: CAWSGTGNQPQHF. The CDR3 nucleotides are TGTGCCTGGAGTGGTACGGGGAATCAGCCCCAGCATTTT.

In this sample, this clone turned up a few times. The chain joins TRBV7-6 to TRBJ2-7; 15 nucleotides match TRBD2. This CDR3 is built from 15 residues. Germline CDR1 reads SGHVS; CDR2 reads FNYEAQ. The J segment lost 7 bases and the V segment lost 4 bases, leaving 5 bases of the junction unmatched. The CDR3 protein is CASSSGLAGGSEQYF. The CDR3 region has the DNA TGTGCCAGCAGCTCCGGACTAGCGGGAGGGTCTGAGCAGTACTTC.

The J gene is TRBJ2-3, the V gene TRBV5-1; D remains unclear. Deletions cut 0 bases from V and 9 bases from J, with 11 bases between. Germline lookup yields CDR1 SGHRS and CDR2 YFSETQ. The CDR3 runs 13 residues. For the CDR3, the DNA is TGCGCCAGCAGCTTGGAGGGTCGAGACACGCAGTATTTT. This sequence encodes CASSLEGRDTQYF.

This clone has only a few counts. This chain connects TRBV7-2 to TRBJ2-1, with 9 bases aligning to TRBD2. With 3 bases clipped from V and 5 bases from J, the junction kept 5 bases outside the gene matches. Germline V lookup: CDR1 SGHTA, CDR2 FQGNSA. The CDR3 runs to 15 residues. The CDR3 region has the DNA TGTGCCAGCAGCTTTAGCGGGAGTAATAACAATGAGCAGTTCTTC. Amino acid sequence: CASSFSGSNNNEQFF.

The chain joins TRBV7-9 to TRBJ1-1, with 7 bases that match TRBD1. This CDR3 is 15 amino acids long. The trim removed 4 bases at V and 1 base at J, leaving 6 bases unmatched. CDR1 and CDR2 from the germline V gene are SEHNR and FQNEAQ (reference sequence). CDR3 nucleotide sequence: TGTGCCAGCAGCTCTTACAACAGGGGGAACACTGAAGCTTTCTTT. This encodes CASSSYNRGNTEAFF.

The rearrangement links TRBV28 to TRBJ1-2; the D gene is possibly TRBD1 (6 bases). Trimming left V 4 bases short and J 7 bases short, with 16 bases between. CDR1 MDHEN and CDR2 SYDVKM come from the germline V gene. The CDR3 covers 14 residues. CDR3 in amino acids: CASSSPGAGGGYTF. In nucleotides, the CDR3 is TGTGCCAGCAGTTCCCCGGGGGCCGGGGGTGGCTACACCTTC.

The chain carries TRBV5-1 and TRBJ2-7, with D perhaps TRBD1 (6 bases). This CDR3 spans 15 amino acids. V gave up 3 bases and J gave up 4 bases, with 17 bases separating them. Germline values: CDR1 SGHRS, CDR2 YFSETQ. The CDR3 spells CASSSSDSTSYEQYF. The CDR3 coding sequence is TGCGCCAGCAGCTCCTCGGACAGCACCTCTTACGAGCAGTACTTC.

This clone turned up a few times. The V gene is TRBV28, the J gene TRBJ1-1; 8 nucleotides align to TRBD1. V shed 6 bases and J 7 bases; nucleotides not matched to a gene: 10. Germline loops: CDR1 MDHEN, CDR2 SYDVKM. This CDR3 spans 14 amino acids. Here the CDR3 reads CASSRTGILHEAFF. In DNA, the CDR3 is TGTGCCAGCAGCAGGACAGGGATATTACATGAAGCTTTCTTT.

The chain has TRBV5-1 and TRBJ2-1; 13 nucleotides align to TRBD2. The CDR3 has 15 amino acids. CDR1 and CDR2 (germline): SGHRS, YFSETQ. V lost 4 bases, J lost 6 bases, and 4 bases stayed unmatched. Written as DNA, the CDR3 is TGCGCCAGCAGCGGGACTAGCGGGATGATCAATGAGCAGTTCTTC. Protein product: CASSGTSGMINEQFF.

The chain recombines TRBV27 with TRBJ1-5; tentative D call: TRBD1 (5 bases). The CDR3 runs 16 residues. The V gene lost 4 bases and the J gene lost 0 bases, with 13 bases spanning the gap. CDR1 and CDR2 (germline): MNHEY, SMNVEV (reference sequence). CDR3 nucleotide sequence: TGTGCCAGCAGTTCCCAGGGAGCCCATAGCAATCAGCCCCAGCATTTT. Protein product: CASSSQGAHSNQPQHF.